This is a list of T cell receptor beta chains from one sample in a study of regulatory T cells in long-lasting Graves disease. One entry per CDR3 protein, called by TCRdb with MiXCR from the multiplex PCR reads. The profile shows a few hundred thousand distinct CDR3 sequences, roughly a fifth of them singletons. The same specimen was also included in a second study, on T cells in Graves' hyperthyroidism and ophthalmopathy.

The material was peripheral blood mononuclear cells (PBMCs), obtained at new diagnosis, from a patient treated with antithyroid drugs. These receptors all come from a woman aged 25 to 39 with Graves disease. The CDR3 runs from the conserved cysteine through the conserved F or W. D genes are given only for firm matches. A clone size is listed for some rows: how often the clone was seen (once, few, many), or a class if it is expanded.

abundance	v_gene	j_gene	d_gene	CDR3nt	CDR3aa
-	TRBV9	TRBJ2-3	TRBD2	TGTGCCAGCAGCGTAGACGCGGGAGGGACAGATACGCAGTATTTT	CASSVDAGGTDTQYF
many	TRBV5-1	TRBJ2-1	-	TGCGCCAGCAGCCTCGACACGAGCTCCTACAATGAGCAGTTCTTC	CASSLDTSSYNEQFF
few	TRBV2	TRBJ1-1	TRBD1	TGTGCCAGCAGGACAGGGTCGGGTAGAGGGGTCGCTGAAGCTTTCTTT	CASRTGSGRGVAEAFF
many	TRBV28	TRBJ1-1	-	TGTGCCAGCAGTTTATGGGAGGGTAACACTGAAGCTTTCTTT	CASSLWEGNTEAFF
many	TRBV12-3/TRBV12-4	TRBJ1-5	TRBD1	TGTGCCAGCAGTTTACACCTTGGACAGGGAGTTCAGCCCCAGCATTTT	CASSLHLGQGVQPQHF
once	TRBV7-9	TRBJ1-1	-	TGTGCCAGCAGCCAGACAGATTTTAACACTGAAGCTTTCTTT	CASSQTDFNTEAFF
many	TRBV12-3/TRBV12-4	TRBJ2-7	TRBD2	TGTGCCAGCAGTCCTATTGGGACTAGCGGCTCCTACGAGCAGTACTTC	CASSPIGTSGSYEQYF
many	TRBV9	TRBJ1-3	-	TGTGCCAGCAGCGCCACCGGGACAACGGGAAACACCATATATTTT	CASSATGTTGNTIYF
many	TRBV20-1	TRBJ1-5	-	TGCAGTGCTAGGATCAGGGACAACAACAATCAGCCCCAGCATTTT	CSARIRDNNNQPQHF
many	TRBV6-1	TRBJ1-1	TRBD1	TGTGCCAGCACCCCCTACGGCGGGCAGGGGGCAGTAAAACCTGAAGCTTTCTTT	CASTPYGGQGAVKPEAFF
few	TRBV4-1	TRBJ2-7	TRBD1	TGCGCCAGCAGCCAATTTGTGGGACAGGGGTGGGAGCAGTACTTC	CASSQFVGQGWEQYF
many	TRBV6-1	TRBJ2-6	-	TGTGCCAGCAACCGTCAGGGGGCCAACGTCCTGACTTTC	CASNRQGANVLTF
many	TRBV7-8	TRBJ1-5	-	TGTGCCAGCAGCTTAGACGCCCTGACAGGAGAAAATCAGCCCCAGCATTTT	CASSLDALTGENQPQHF
many	TRBV9	TRBJ2-2	-	TGTGCCAGCAGCCTAAACAGCGGGAACACCGGGGAGCTGTTTTTT	CASSLNSGNTGELFF
many	TRBV18	TRBJ2-1	-	TGTGCCAGCTCACCACCGCAGGCCACCAATGAGCAGTTCTTC	CASSPPQATNEQFF
many	TRBV20-1	TRBJ1-5	-	TGCAGTGCTAGAGAGGACAGTTCATACAATCAGCCCCAGCATTTT	CSAREDSSYNQPQHF
many	TRBV14	TRBJ2-7	TRBD2	TGTGCCAGCAGTCGGACTAGCGGGAGTAGATACGAGCAGTACTTC	CASSRTSGSRYEQYF
many	TRBV28	TRBJ1-1	TRBD1	TGTGCCAGCATCGCCGGGACAGGGGCTTTCTTT	CASIAGTGAFF
many	TRBV20-1	TRBJ2-1	-	TGCAGTGCTAGAGAGTGGGGGCCAGATGAGCAGTTCTTC	CSAREWGPDEQFF
-	TRBV4-1	TRBJ2-5	-	TGCGCCAGCAGCCAAGATCAAGGGTACTACTACAATGAGCAGTACTTC	CASSQDQGYYYNEQYF
many	TRBV20-1	TRBJ1-5	TRBD1	TGCAGTGCGAGGGGACAGGGTCTCCAGCCCCAGCATTTT	CSARGQGLQPQHF
many	TRBV20-1	TRBJ1-5	-	TGCAGTGCTAGAGATGGGGCGGAATCCCAGCCCCAGCATTTT	CSARDGAESQPQHF
-	TRBV12-3/TRBV12-4	TRBJ2-7	-	TGTGCCAGCAGCCTAGCCGGGATGCCCGGGATCCACGAGCAGTACTTC	CASSLAGMPGIHEQYF
many	TRBV11-2	TRBJ2-7	-	TGTGCCAGCAGCACCGGGTCAGCATACGAGCAGTACTTC	CASSTGSAYEQYF
many	TRBV6-2/TRBV6-3	TRBJ2-7	-	TGTGCCAGCACTCCGCTAAAGGGGTCAGCTCCGGGGGAGCAGTACTTC	CASTPLKGSAPGEQYF
many	TRBV12-3/TRBV12-4	TRBJ1-5	-	TGTGCCAGCAGTTTATACCGAGGGCAGGGCAATCAGCCCCAGCATTTT	CASSLYRGQGNQPQHF
few	TRBV6-1	TRBJ2-7	TRBD2	TGTGCCAGCAGTAACCTAGCGGGGGAGCAGTACTTC	CASSNLAGEQYF
many	TRBV7-9	TRBJ2-1	TRBD2	TGTGCCAGCAGCGTGGCGGGGGTTCGGAATGAGCAGTTCTTC	CASSVAGVRNEQFF
many	TRBV15	TRBJ1-5	TRBD1	TGTGCCACCAGCAGAGATCAGGGGGCCCGGAGTCAGCCCCAGCATTTT	CATSRDQGARSQPQHF
many	TRBV2	TRBJ1-6	-	TGTGCCAGCAGTCACGACTCCTATAATTCACCCCTCCACTTT	CASSHDSYNSPLHF